The TCR beta chain under discussion was sequenced for a study of patients and donors after allogeneic stem cell transplantation. This clonotype was seen many times. Using its own MiXCR run on the RT-PCR reads, TCRdb lists one record per CDR3 protein. The sample holds a few hundred thousand distinct CDR3 sequences, 11% to 15% seen once. Trimming at V came to 5 bases and at J to 4 bases, leaving 9 bases not matched to a gene. Germline CDR1 is SGHTA and CDR2 is FQGTGA. The CDR3 is 15 amino acids. The sequenced material came from blood, either unsorted or a sorted T cell fraction (not recorded which). The receptor was derived from a human donor who was either an allogeneic HSCT recipient or a stem cell or donor lymphocyte infusion donor (not recorded which). It is not recorded whose cells these are; they may come from a transplant donor. This rearrangement joins TRBV7-3 to TRBJ1-2; 8 bases are a match to TRBD1. The CDR3: CASSPSGTGSYGYTF. CDR3 coding DNA: TGTGCCAGCAGCCCCTCCGGGACAGGTTCCTATGGCTACACCTTC.